The present T cell receptor beta chain was sequenced within a study of T cells in Graves' hyperthyroidism and ophthalmopathy. Study results and caveats: The model foresaw ophthalmopathy a median approximately 6.1 months prior to onset. Clonotypes that were expanded in thyroid above 0.001 mostly appeared in blood too.

Graves' hyperthyroidism qualified as stable when ophthalmopathy did not progress within 18 months. In making diagnoses, clinical symptoms, serum thyroxine and TRAb, thyroid ultrasound and orbital computed tomography were all used. It was RNA transcripts that yielded the amplified TCR beta CDR3 regions. Using the HTBI primer set, a first-round RT-PCR was run on the TCR CDR3. TCRdb recomputed calls from the multiplex PCR reads with MiXCR, one row per CDR3 protein. The data contain about 200,000 distinct CDR3 sequences, around 17% of them singletons. Trimming removed 8 bases from V and 8 bases from J; junction bases left unmatched: 9. This CDR3 has 12 residues. This clonotype has ten or more counts. Its antigen is not identified.

The chain recombines TRBV12-3 or TRBV12-4 with TRBJ2-7, with 7 bases fitting TRBD1. This TCR derives from a woman aged 50 to 65 with Graves' hyperthyroidism. Sequencing was performed on blood. The CDR3 DNA reads TGTGCCAGCGGACAGGATAGTCTGAAGCAGTACTTC. Protein: CASGQDSLKQYF.